This T cell receptor beta chain was captured in a study of T cell responses to AZD1222 COVID-19 vaccine. Study information: Second-dose intervals near 4 or 12 weeks were combined.

The germline V gene encodes CDR1 MNHEY and CDR2 SVGAGI. This CDR3 region has 12 residues. After removal of 10 bases from V and 3 bases from J, the junction contained 6 bases not matched to a gene. Study findings and constraints: Increased Spike-specific TCR breadth and depth were observed after two AZD1222 doses.

Points on this clone: Its antigen is currently unknown.

Profiling relied on immunoSEQ multiplex PCR, and the TCRdb table lists in-frame clones only, not all of them. This table holds about 120,000 clones, 85% to 90% found once. Sample: peripheral blood, taken on day 0 of AZD1222 vaccination. The source is an adult in good health. V gene TRBV6-5 combines with J gene TRBJ2-7; 7 nucleotides match TRBD1. CDR3 region: CATQGDYYEQYF. In nucleotides, the CDR3 is TGTGCCACCCAGGGGGATTACTACGAGCAGTACTTC.